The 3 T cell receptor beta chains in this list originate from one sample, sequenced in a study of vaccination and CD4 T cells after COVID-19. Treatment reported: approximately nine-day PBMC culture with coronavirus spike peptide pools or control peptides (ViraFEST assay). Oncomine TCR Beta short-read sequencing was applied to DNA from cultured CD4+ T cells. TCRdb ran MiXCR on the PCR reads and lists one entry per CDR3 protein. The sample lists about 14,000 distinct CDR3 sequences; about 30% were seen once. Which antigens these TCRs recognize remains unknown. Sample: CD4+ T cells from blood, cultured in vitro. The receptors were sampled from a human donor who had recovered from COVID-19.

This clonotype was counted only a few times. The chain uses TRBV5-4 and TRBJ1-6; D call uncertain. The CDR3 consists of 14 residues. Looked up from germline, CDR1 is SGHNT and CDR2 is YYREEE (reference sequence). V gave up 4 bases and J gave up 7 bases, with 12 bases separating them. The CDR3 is CASSKENPNSPLHF. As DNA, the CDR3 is TGTGCCAGCAGCAAGGAAAACCCCAATTCACCCCTCCACTTT.

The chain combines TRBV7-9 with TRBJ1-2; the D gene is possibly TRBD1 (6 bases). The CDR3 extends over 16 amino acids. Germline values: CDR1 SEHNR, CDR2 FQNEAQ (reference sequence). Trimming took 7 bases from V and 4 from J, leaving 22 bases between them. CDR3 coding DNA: TGTGCCAGCACCACCTGGGGGCTTGGCTCTGTCTATGGCTACACCTTC. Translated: CASTTWGLGSVYGYTF. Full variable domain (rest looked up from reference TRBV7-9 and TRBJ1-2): DTGVSQNPRHKITKRGQNVTFRCDPISEHNRLYWYRQTLGQGPEFLTYFQNEAQLEKSRLLSDRFSAERPKGSFSTLEIQRTEQGDSAMYLCASTTWGLGSVYGYTFGSGTRLTVV.

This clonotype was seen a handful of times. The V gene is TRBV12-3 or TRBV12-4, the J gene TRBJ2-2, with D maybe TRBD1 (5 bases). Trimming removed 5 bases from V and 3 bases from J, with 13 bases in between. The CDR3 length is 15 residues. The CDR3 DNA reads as TGTGCCAGCAGTCCCCGCAGGGTGTACACCGGGGAGCTGTTTTTT. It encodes CASSPRRVYTGELFF.